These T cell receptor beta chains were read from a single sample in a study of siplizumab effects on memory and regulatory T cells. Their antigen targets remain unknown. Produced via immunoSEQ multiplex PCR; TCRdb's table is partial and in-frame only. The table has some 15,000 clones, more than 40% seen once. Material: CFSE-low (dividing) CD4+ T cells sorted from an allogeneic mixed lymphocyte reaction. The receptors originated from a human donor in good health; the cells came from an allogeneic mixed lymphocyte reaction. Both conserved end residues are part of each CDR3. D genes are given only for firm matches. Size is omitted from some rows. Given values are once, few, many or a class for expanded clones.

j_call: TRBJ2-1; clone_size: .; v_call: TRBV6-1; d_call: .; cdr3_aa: CASSTDGGREFF
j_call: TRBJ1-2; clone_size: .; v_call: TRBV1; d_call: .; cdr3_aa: CTSSLLGPARRTF
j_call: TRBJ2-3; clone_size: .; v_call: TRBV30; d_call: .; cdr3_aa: CAWSDESLSTDTQYF
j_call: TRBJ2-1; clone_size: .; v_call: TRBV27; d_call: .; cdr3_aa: CASSLAEPVNEQFF
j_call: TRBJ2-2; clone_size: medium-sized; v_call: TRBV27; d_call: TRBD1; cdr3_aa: CASRRTGGRNTGELFF
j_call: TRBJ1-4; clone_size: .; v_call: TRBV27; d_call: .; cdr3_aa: CASSLTSNRESREKLFF
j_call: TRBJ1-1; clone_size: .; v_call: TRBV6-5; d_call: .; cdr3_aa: CASSYMSGTLNTEAFF
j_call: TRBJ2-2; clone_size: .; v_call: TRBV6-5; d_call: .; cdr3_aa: CASSLVSVDGELFF
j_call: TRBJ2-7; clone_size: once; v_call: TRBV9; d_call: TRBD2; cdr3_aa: CASSVGASGGVREQYF
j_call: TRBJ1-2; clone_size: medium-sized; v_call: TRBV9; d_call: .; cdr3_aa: CASSVGDNYGYTF
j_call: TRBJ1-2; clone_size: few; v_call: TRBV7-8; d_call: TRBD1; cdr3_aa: CASSLKTGGIYGYTF
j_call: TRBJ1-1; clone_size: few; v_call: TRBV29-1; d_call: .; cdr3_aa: CSAHTGNEAFF
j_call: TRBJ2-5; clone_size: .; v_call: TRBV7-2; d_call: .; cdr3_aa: CASSLLWGSQETQYF
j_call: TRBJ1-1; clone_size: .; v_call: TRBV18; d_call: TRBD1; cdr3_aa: CASSPRQGAFGTEAFF
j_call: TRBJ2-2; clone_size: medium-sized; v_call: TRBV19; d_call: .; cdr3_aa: CASSIGVDTGELFF
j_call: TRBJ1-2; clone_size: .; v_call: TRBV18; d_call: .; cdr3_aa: CASSPRIEGSYGYTF
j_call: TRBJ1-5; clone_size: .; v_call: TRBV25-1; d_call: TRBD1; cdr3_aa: CASSTTGSDQPQHF
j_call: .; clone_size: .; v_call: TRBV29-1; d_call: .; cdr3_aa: CSARKGNSYEQYF
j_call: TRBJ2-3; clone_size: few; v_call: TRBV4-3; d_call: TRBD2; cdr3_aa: CASSQVSGLAGGDTQYF
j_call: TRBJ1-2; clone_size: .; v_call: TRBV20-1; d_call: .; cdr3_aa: CSATPLWGYTF
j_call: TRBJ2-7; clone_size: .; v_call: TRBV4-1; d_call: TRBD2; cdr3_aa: CTSRPGLASYEQYF
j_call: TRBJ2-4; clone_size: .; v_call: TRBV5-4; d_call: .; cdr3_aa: CASSGDRSNIQYF
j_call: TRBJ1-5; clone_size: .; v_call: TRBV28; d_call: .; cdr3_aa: CASSGAGAGNQPQHF
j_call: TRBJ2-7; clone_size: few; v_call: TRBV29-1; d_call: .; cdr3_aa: CSAETDSYEQYF
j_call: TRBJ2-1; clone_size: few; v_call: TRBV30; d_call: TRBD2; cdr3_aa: CAWRGLAGGGTEQFF
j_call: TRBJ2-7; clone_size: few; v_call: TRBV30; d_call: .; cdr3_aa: CAWNKPRYEQYF
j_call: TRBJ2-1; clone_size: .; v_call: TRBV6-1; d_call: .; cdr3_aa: CASRPVHNEQFF
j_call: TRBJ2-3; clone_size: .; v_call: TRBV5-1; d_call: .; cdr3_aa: CASSDGGDTQYF
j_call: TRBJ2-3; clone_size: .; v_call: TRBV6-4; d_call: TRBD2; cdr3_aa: CASSDSGLATDTQYF
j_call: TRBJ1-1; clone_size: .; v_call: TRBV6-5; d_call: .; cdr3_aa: CASTDEMNTEAFF
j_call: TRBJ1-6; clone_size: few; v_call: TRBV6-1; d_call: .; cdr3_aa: CASARSDPNSPLHF
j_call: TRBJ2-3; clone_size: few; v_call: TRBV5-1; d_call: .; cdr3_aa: CASSLPGPGVADTQYF
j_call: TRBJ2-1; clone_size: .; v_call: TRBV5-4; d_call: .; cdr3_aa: CASSFLGGPYNEQFF
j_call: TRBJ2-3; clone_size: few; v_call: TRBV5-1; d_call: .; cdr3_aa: CASSLGASTDTQYF
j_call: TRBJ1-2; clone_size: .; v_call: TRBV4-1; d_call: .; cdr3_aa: CASSQEQGFRGYTF
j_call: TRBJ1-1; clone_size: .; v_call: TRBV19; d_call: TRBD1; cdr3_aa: CASSIVLWDRGTEAFF
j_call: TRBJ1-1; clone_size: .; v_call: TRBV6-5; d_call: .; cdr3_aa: CASTSQTEAFF
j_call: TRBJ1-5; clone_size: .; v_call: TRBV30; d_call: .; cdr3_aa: CAWSTLDGGTQHF
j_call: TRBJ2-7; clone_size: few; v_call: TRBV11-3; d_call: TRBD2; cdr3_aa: CASSLEGGGGSYEQYF
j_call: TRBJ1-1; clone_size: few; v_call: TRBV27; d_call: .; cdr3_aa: CASSFRSNTEAFF
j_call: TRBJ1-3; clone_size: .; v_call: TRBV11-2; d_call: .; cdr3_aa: CASSLDRVENTIYF
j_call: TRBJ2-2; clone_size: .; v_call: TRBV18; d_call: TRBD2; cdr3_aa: CASSPETSGSKPGELFF
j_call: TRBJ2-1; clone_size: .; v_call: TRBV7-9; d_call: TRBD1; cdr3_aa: CASSIRTGGRDEQFF
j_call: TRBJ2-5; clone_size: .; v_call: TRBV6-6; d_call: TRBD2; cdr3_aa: CASQLAGETQYF
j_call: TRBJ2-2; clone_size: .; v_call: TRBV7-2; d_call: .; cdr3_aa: CASSSFTGTRNTGELFF
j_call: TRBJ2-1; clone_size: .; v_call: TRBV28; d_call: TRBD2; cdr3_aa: CASSSAGSLNEQFF
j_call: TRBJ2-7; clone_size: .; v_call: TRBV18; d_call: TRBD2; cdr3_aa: CASSPDSGGWYF
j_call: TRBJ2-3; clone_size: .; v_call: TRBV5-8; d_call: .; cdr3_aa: CASRYRGSDTQYF
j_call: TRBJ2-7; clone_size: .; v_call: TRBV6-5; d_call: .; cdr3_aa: CASRGLMNEQYF
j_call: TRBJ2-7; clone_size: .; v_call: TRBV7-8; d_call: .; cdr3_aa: CASSLVLRRENEQYF
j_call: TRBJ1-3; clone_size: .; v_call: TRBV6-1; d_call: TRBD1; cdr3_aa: CASSELPGQGSGNTIYF
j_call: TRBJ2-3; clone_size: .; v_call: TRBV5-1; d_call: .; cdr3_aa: CASSERPGRRTDTQYF
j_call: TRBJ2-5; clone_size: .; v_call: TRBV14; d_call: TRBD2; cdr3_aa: CASSPRGLAGGPLSPWETQYF
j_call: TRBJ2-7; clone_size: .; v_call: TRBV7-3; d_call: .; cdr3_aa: CASSLGAGAYEQYF